This paragraph reports one TCR beta chain. The antigen is not known. Arm-PCR with iRepertoire HTBI primers amplified the CDR3 regions for these TCR beta libraries. In TCRdb, the multiplex PCR reads were re-called with MiXCR into one record per CDR3 protein. Among about 440,000 distinct CDR3 sequences listed, under 15% were seen once. This sample was taken from a study of regulatory T cells in long-lasting Graves disease. Study-level findings and limits: It was in persistent disease that TRBV28, TRBJ1-2 and TRBJ2-5 were favored. Samples came from peripheral blood alone, without thyroid tissue.

The CDR3 spans 15 residues. CDR1 is MNHNS and CDR2 is SASEGT in the germline V gene. V was shortened by 6 bases and J by 0 bases, with 12 bases between the two germline ends. Time point indicated: newly diagnosed GD, antithyroid drugs for less than 3 months. The authors made the TCR library using RNA they extracted from PBMCs. This sample also belongs to another study, concerning T cells in Graves' hyperthyroidism and ophthalmopathy.

The chain links TRBV6-1 to TRBJ2-4; D gene uncertain. Sequenced here: peripheral blood mononuclear cells (PBMCs), sampled at new diagnosis, from a patient treated with antithyroid drugs. This TCR derives from a woman aged 30 to 39 with Graves disease. CDR3 amino acids: CASRGIGLAKNIQYF. The CDR3 nucleotides are TGTGCCAGCAGAGGTATCGGGCTAGCCAAAAACATTCAGTACTTC.